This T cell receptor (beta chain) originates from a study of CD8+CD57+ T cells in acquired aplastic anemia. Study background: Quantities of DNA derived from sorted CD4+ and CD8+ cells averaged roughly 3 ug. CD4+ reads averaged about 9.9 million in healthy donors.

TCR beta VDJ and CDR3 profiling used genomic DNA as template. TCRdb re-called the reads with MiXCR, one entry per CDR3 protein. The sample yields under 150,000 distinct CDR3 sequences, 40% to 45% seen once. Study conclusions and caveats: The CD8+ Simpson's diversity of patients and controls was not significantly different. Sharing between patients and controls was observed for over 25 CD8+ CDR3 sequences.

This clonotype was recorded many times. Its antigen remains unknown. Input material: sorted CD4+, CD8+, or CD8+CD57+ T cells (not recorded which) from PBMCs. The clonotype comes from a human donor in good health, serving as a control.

The CDR3 region is CASSLGSAGGEGYTF. CDR3 nucleotides: TGTGCCAGCAGCTTAGGCTCTGCGGGGGGCGAGGGCTACACCTTC. The chain carries TRBV7-9 and TRBJ1-2; D is possibly TRBD1 (6 bases). The V end was cut by 1 base, the J end by 8 bases, with 17 bases between. Germline loops: CDR1 SEHNR, CDR2 FQNEAQ (reference sequence). This CDR3 contains 15 residues.